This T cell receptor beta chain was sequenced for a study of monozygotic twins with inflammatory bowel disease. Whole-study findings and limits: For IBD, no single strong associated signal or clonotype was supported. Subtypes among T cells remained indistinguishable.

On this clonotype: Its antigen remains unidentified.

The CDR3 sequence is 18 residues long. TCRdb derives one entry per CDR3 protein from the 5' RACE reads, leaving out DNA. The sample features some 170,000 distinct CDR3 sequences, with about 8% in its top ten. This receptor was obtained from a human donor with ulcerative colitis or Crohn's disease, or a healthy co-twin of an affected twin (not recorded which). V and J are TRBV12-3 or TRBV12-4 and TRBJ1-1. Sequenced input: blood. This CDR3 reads CASSDHSRVRRPNTEAFF.